This T cell receptor beta chain was profiled in a study of beta chain features in type 1 diabetes. Study as a whole: What patients shared with healthy donors was a similar profile of age, gender and cell yields.

The length of the CDR3 is 15 residues. The germline gives CDR1 SGHTA, CDR2 FQGNSA. V gave up 3 bases and J gave up 5 bases; unmatched junction bases: 8. Study-level findings and limits: People with Type 1 diabetes carried modestly yet significantly shorter TCRB CDR3s in all four CD4+ subsets.

To note about this clone: Its antigen is not known.

The isolated RNA, all of it, was reverse transcribed, so expressed TCRB transcripts were what got sequenced. Repertoires were generated with immunoSEQ multiplex PCR, while TCRdb's copy carries only in-frame clones and drops some. The data hold 300,000 to 400,000 clones, with over 7% observed a single time. The chain links TRBV7-2 to TRBJ2-7; 9 nucleotides line up with TRBD2. This receptor was identified in a man aged 25 to 40 with type 1 diabetes. The sample consisted of central memory CD4+ T cells from blood. The CDR3 reads CASSFLAGSSHEQYF. CDR3 in DNA: TGTGCCAGCAGCTTTCTAGCGGGGTCTTCTCACGAGCAGTACTTC.